This T cell receptor beta chain comes out of a study of blood T cell repertoires in COVID-19. On the study more broadly: Sites in the United States, Italy and Spain provided acute and convalescent COVID-19 samples. From T cells, B-cell-depleted T cells, or PBMCs came the material, which was cDNA or gDNA.

The V segment lost 5 bases and the J segment 4 bases; nucleotides outside the gene matches: 4. The CDR3 sequence is 15 residues long. Germline CDR1 reads SNHLY; CDR2 reads FYNNEI. As processed by the authors: Reference gene primer amplification in the assay estimated nucleated cell counts. The assay was immunoSEQ multiplex PCR, and TCRdb's table has in-frame clones only and misses some. V and J calls and clone size are copied from that table; D and trimming were computed from the DNA. The data show approximately 120,000 clones, roughly 82% seen once. This TCR was recovered from a human donor in a cohort sampled during active COVID-19. Source material: peripheral blood. The J gene is TRBJ1-6, the V gene TRBV2; 8 bases are shared with TRBD1. DNA for the CDR3: TGTGCCAGCAGTTTCCGACAGGGGTATAATTCACCCCTCCACTTT. It encodes CASSFRQGYNSPLHF.